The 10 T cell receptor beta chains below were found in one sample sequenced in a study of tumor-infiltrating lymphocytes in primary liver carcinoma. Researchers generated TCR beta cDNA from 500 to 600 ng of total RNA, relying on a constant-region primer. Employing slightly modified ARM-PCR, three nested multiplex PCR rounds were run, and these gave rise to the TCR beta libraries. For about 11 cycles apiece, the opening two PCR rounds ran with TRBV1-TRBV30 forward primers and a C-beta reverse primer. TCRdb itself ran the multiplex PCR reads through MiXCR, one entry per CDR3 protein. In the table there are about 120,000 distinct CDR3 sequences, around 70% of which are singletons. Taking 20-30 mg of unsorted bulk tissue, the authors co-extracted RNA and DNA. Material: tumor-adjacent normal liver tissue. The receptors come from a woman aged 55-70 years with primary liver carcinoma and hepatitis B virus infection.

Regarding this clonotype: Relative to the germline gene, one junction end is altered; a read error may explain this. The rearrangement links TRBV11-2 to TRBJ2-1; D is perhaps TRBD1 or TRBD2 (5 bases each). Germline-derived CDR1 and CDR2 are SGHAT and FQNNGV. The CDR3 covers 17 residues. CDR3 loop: CACSLEGYWDSYNEQFF. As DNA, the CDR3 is TGTGCCTGCAGCTTAGAGGGGTACTGGGATTCCTACAATGAGCAGTTCTTC. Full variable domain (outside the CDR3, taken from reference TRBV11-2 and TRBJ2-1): EAGVAQSPRYKIIEKRQSVAFWCNPISGHATLYWYQQILGQGPKLLIQFQNNGVVDDSQLPKDRFSAERLKGVDSTLKIQPAKLEDSAVYLCACSLEGYWDSYNEQFFGPGTRLTVL.

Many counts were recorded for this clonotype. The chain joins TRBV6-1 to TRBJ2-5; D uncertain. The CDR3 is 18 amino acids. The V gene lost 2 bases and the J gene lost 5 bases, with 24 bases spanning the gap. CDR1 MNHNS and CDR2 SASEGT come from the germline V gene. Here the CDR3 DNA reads TGTGCCAGCAGTGAATCGGCCGAGGCCAGCCAGCTTGGGGAGACCCAGTACTTC. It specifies CASSESAEASQLGETQYF.

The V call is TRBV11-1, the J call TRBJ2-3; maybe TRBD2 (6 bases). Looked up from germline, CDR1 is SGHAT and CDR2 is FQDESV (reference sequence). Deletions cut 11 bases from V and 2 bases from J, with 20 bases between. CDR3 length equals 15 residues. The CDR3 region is CACSAGLIDTDTQYF. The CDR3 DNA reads TGTGCCTGTAGCGCGGGACTCATCGACACAGATACGCAGTATTTT. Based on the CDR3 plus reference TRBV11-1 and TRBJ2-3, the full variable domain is EAEVAQSPRYKITEKSQAVAFWCDPISGHATLYWYRQILGQGPELLVQFQDESVVDDSQLPKDRFSAERLKGVDSTLKIQPAELGDSAMYLCACSAGLIDTDTQYFGPGTRLTVL.

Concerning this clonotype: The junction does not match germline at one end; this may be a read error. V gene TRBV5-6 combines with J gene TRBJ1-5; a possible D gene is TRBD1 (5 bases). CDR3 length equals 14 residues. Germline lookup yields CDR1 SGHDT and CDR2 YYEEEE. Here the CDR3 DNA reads TGTGCCAGCAGCTTGGCCCTGGGGGATCAGCCCCATCATTTT. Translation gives CASSLALGDQPHHF.

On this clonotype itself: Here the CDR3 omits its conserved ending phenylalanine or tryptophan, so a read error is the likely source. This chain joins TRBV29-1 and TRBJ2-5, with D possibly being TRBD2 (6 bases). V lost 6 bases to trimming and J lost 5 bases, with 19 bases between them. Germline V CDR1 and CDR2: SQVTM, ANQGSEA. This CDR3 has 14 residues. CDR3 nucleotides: TGCAGCGTGGGTCATAACGGGAGTTGGGAGACCCAGTACTTA. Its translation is CSVGHNGSWETQYL.

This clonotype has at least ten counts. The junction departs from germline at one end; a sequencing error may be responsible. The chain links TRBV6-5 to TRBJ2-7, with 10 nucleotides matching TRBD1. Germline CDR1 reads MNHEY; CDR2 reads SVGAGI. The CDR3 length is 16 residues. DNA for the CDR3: TGTGCCGGCAGTTACTCCGTGGGGACAGGGGCCAACGAGCAGTACTTC. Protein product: CAGSYSVGTGANEQYF.

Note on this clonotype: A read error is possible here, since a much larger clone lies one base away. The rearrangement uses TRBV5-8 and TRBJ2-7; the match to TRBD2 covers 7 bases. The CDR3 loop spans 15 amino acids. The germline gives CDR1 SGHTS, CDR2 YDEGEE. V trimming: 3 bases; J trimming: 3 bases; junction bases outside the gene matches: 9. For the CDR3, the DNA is TGTGCCAGCAGCTGTTGGGTAGCGGGTAACTACGAGCAGTACTTC. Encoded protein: CASSCWVAGNYEQYF. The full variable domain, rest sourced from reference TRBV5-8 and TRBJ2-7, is EAGVTQSPTHLIKTRGQQATLRCSPISGHTSVYWYQQALGLGLQFLLWYDEGEERNRGNFPPRFSGRQFPNYSSELNVNALELEDSALYLCASSCWVAGNYEQYFGPGTRLTVT.

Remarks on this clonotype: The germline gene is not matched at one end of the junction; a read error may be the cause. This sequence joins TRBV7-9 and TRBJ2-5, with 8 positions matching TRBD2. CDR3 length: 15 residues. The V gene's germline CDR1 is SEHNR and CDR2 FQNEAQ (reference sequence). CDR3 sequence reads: CASSLGAGGAETHYF. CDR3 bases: TGTGCCAGCAGCTTAGGTGCGGGAGGAGCAGAGACCCACTACTTC.

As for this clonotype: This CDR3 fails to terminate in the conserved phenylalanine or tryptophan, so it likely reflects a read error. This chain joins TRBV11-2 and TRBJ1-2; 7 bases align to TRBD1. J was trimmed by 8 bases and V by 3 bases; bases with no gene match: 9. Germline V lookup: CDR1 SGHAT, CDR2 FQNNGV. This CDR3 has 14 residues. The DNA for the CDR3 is TGTGCCAGCAGCTTGGAGACAGGGAACGTAGGCTACACCTCC. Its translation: CASSLETGNVGYTS.

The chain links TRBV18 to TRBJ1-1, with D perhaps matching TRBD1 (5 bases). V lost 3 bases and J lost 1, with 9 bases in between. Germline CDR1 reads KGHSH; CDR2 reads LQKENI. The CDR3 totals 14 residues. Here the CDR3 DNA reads TGTGCCAGCTCACCCACGACAGAGAACACTGAAGCTTTCTTT. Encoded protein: CASSPTTENTEAFF.